Listed here are 26 T cell receptor beta chains from one sample, sequenced in a study of spatial heterogeneity in lung cancer. As for time point: sample taken at primary tumor resection. Sequencing of whole RNA from tumor, nontumor lung or frozen PBMC involved no sorting. TCRdb reprocessed the 5' RACE reads via MiXCR and lists one record per CDR3 protein. The data show some 11,000 distinct CDR3 sequences, approximately 6.5% seen once. The sequencing here drew on PBMCs, taken at surgery. The receptors stem from a male donor with early-stage non-small cell lung cancer.

This clonotype was counted at least ten times. The size of this beta chain means little, since it is a stray read in a library made for alpha chains. The V call is TRBV4-1, the J call TRBJ1-1, with D uncertain. Looked up from germline, CDR1 is MGHRA and CDR2 is YSYEKL. V was pared by 0 bases and J by 0 bases, with 5 bases between. This CDR3 is built from 14 residues. The CDR3 DNA reads as TGCGCCAGCAGCCAAGACCCGGTGAACACTGAAGCTTTCTTT. Its protein is CASSQDPVNTEAFF.

About this clonotype: Being off target in a library aimed at alpha chains, this beta chain has a size of little meaning. The V and J genes are TRBV19 and TRBJ2-6, with D perhaps being TRBD1 or TRBD2 (6 bases each). Germline V gene sequence: CDR1 LNHDA, CDR2 SQIVND (reference sequence). The germline V and J ends were trimmed by 10 bases and 3 bases, with 19 bases remaining between them. The CDR3 has 16 residues. Written as DNA, the CDR3 is TGTGCCACTTCTCTATTCGGGGGCTATGGGGCCAACGTCCTGACTTTC. Translated, it gives CATSLFGGYGANVLTF.

Remarks on this clonotype: A library made for alpha chains picked up this beta chain off target, so its size means little. This chain links TRBV5-5 with TRBJ2-3, with D possibly TRBD2 on 5 matching bases. V lost 5 bases and J 4 bases, leaving 20 bases between the germline ends. The CDR3 length is 16 residues. Germline V gene lookup returns CDR1 SGHKS and CDR2 YYEKEE (reference sequence). Here the CDR3 DNA reads TGTGCCAGCAGTTACTACACTAGTGCTTCGGCAGATACGCAGTATTTT. Encoded protein: CASSYYTSASADTQYF.

There are many counts of this clonotype. This beta chain lies outside the target of a library built for alpha chains; its clone size means little. V usage is TRBV19 and J usage is TRBJ2-1; tentatively, D is TRBD2 (5 bases). CDR3 length: 16 amino acids. Trimming cost V 9 bases and J 4 bases, with 22 bases left between them. Germline V gene lookup returns CDR1 LNHDA and CDR2 SQIVND (reference sequence). CDR3: CASTLSASAEYNEQFF. In nucleotides, the CDR3 is TGTGCCAGCACCCTCTCGGCGTCAGCGGAATACAATGAGCAGTTCTTC.

This clonotype was seen repeatedly, ten times or more. The library was prepared for alpha chains; this beta chain is a stray read, so its frequency means little. V is TRBV28 and J is TRBJ1-6; 8 bases match TRBD1. CDR1 is MDHEN, CDR2 SYDVKM, per germline. The CDR3 has 17 residues. J was trimmed by 0 bases and V by 5 bases; bases with no gene match: 6. In DNA form, the CDR3 reads TGTGCCAGCAGTCCCCGGACAGGGAGCTCCTATAATTCACCCCTCCACTTT. It is translated as CASSPRTGSSYNSPLHF.

This clonotype is deemed medium-sized. This beta chain appears as a stray read in a library generated for alpha chains; its size is not informative. J is TRBJ2-2 and V is TRBV3-1; D is perhaps TRBD1 (5 bases). Trimming pared 2 bases from V and 1 base from J, leaving 5 bases between. This CDR3 contains 14 residues. Germline V gene sequence: CDR1 LGHDT, CDR2 YNNKEL (reference sequence). CDR3 in amino acids: CASSQQGNTGELFF. CDR3 in DNA: TGTGCCAGCAGCCAACAGGGGAACACCGGGGAGCTGTTTTTT.

This clonotype occurred a few times. Because this beta chain is a stray read in a library intended to capture alpha chains, its abundance should not be given much weight. V gene TRBV7-2 combines with J gene TRBJ1-5, with TRBD1 matching 10 bases. The CDR3 extends over 16 amino acids. Trimming cost V 5 bases and J 7 bases; bases outside gene matches: 11. Germline V lookup: CDR1 SGHTA, CDR2 FQGNSA. Here the CDR3 reads CASSPPRTGGRQPQHF. CDR3 coding DNA: TGTGCCAGCAGCCCGCCGCGGACAGGGGGACGACAGCCCCAGCATTTT.

The table lists this clonotype with many counts. This beta chain represents an off-target read in a library built for alpha chains; its size is of limited meaning. The chain employs TRBV7-2 and TRBJ2-3; unclear D gene. The V gene lost 2 bases and the J gene lost 2 bases, with 14 bases spanning the gap. CDR1 is SGHTA, CDR2 FQGNSA, per germline. The CDR3 totals 16 residues. CDR3 sequence: CASSLRLTTNTDTQYF. CDR3 nucleotides: TGTGCCAGCAGCTTACGATTGACAACCAACACAGATACGCAGTATTTT.

Judged by abundance, this clonotype is medium-sized. This beta chain appears as a stray read in a library generated for alpha chains; its size is not informative. J is TRBJ1-2 and V is TRBV12-3 or TRBV12-4; TRBD1 agrees at 8 bases. The CDR3 is made up of 15 amino acids. V gave up 3 bases and J gave up 6 bases; unmatched junction bases: 9. The CDR3 reads CASSFFYQGADGYTF. CDR3 sequence (DNA): TGTGCCAGCAGTTTCTTCTACCAGGGGGCGGATGGCTACACCTTC.

Judged by abundance, this clonotype is medium-sized (0.01 to 0.1%). This beta chain was picked up by a library intended for alpha chains and is off target, so its count carries little meaning. This chain joins TRBV27 and TRBJ1-5; TRBD1 matches at 8 bases. CDR3 length: 14 residues. Germline CDR1 and CDR2: MNHEY and SMNVEV (reference sequence). The V and J ends lost 3 bases and 7 bases, in that order; junction bases with no gene match: 5. In DNA form, the CDR3 reads TGTGCCAGCAGTTTTGACAGGGGCGGCCAGCCCCAGCATTTT. This sequence encodes CASSFDRGGQPQHF.

On this clonotype itself: The library was designed around alpha chains, so this beta chain is a stray read whose abundance carries little weight. The chain couples TRBV6-2 or TRBV6-3 to TRBJ2-7; 9 nucleotides line up with TRBD1. Trimming took 6 bases from V and 3 from J; bases not matched to a gene: 6. Germline V CDR1 and CDR2: MNHEY, SVGEGT. This CDR3 region has 14 residues. CDR3 DNA: TGTGCCAGCAGGGACGGGACAGGGAACTACGAGCAGTACTTC. It codes for CASRDGTGNYEQYF.

This clonotype came up many times. The library was prepared for alpha chains; this beta chain is a stray read, so its frequency means little. The chain carries TRBV7-9 and TRBJ1-4, with 9 bases that match TRBD1. Germline V gives CDR1 SEHNR, CDR2 FQNEAQ (reference sequence). This CDR3 contains 14 residues. The trim removed 5 bases at V and 10 bases at J, leaving 8 bases unmatched. The CDR3: CASSMTGGERKLFF. Here the CDR3 DNA reads TGTGCCAGCAGCATGACAGGGGGAGAAAGAAAACTGTTTTTT.

This clonotype is judged medium-sized (0.01 to 0.1%). Since it is a stray read in a library aimed at alpha chains, this beta chain has a size that is not meaningful. The V call is TRBV7-2, the J call TRBJ2-2, with D perhaps TRBD1 (6 bases). The CDR3 loop spans 14 amino acids. The germline V and J ends were trimmed by 3 bases and 8 bases, with 13 bases remaining between them. The germline CDR1 and CDR2 sequences are SGHTA and FQGNSA. For the CDR3, the DNA is TGTGCCAGCAGCTTTGAAGGGACACCTGGGGAGCTGTTTTTT. Its protein is CASSFEGTPGELFF.

This clonotype has a count of ten or more. This beta chain is an off-target read within a library intended for alpha chains, so its frequency means little. The J gene is TRBJ2-2, the V gene TRBV28; 11 nucleotides line up with TRBD1. V lost 5 bases to trimming and J lost 5 bases; unmatched junction nucleotides: 7. This CDR3 comprises 16 residues. The germline CDR1 and CDR2 sequences are MDHEN and SYDVKM. The CDR3 loop reads CASSPAGTGGTGELFF. The CDR3 DNA follows: TGTGCCAGCAGTCCGGCCGGGACAGGGGGGACCGGGGAGCTGTTTTTT.

In this sample, this clonotype turned up many times. This beta chain is off target for a library built for alpha chains, so its abundance means little. V gene TRBV15 combines with J gene TRBJ2-7, with a possible D match to TRBD2 (5 bases). V was trimmed by 4 bases and J by 7 bases, leaving 11 bases between them. Per the germline V gene, CDR1 is LNHNV and CDR2 is YYDKDF (reference sequence). CDR3 length: 12 amino acids. CDR3 sequence (DNA): TGTGCCACCAGCATACCCCGGGGAGAGCAGTACTTC. Residues: CATSIPRGEQYF. The whole variable domain, remainder taken from reference TRBV15 and TRBJ2-7, is DAMVIQNPRYQVTQFGKPVTLSCSQTLNHNVMYWYQQKSSQAPKLLFHYYDKDFNNEADTPDNFQSRRPNTSFCFLDIRSPGLGDTAMYLCATSIPRGEQYFGPGTRLTVT.

In regard to this clonotype: The library was prepared for alpha chains; this beta chain is a stray read, so its frequency means little. The chain couples TRBV24-1 to TRBJ2-1, with 8 positions matching TRBD1. V was pared by 4 bases and J by 3 bases, with 7 bases of the junction left unmatched. The CDR3 is 16 amino acids. Germline assignment: CDR1 KGHDR and CDR2 SFDVKD. The CDR3 region has the DNA TGTGCCACCAGTGAACCTCAGGGGGCTCTCTACAATGAGCAGTTCTTC. Translation gives CATSEPQGALYNEQFF.

This clonotype was detected ten times or more. The library was built for alpha chains, so this beta chain is an off-target read and its size means little. V usage is TRBV28 and J usage is TRBJ2-7; a possible D gene is TRBD2 (5 bases). This CDR3 comprises 13 residues. Per germline, CDR1 MDHEN and CDR2 SYDVKM. Trimming removed 4 bases at V and 1 base at J, with 8 bases between. CDR3 loop: CASSSGISYEQYF. CDR3 DNA sequence: TGTGCCAGCAGTTCGGGGATTTCCTACGAGCAGTACTTC.

Points on this clonotype: This beta chain is an off-target read within a library intended for alpha chains, so its frequency means little. J is TRBJ1-1 and V is TRBV18; D is unclear. Looked up from germline, CDR1 is KGHSH and CDR2 is LQKENI. The V and J ends lost 2 bases and 7 bases respectively, with 8 bases between them. The CDR3 loop spans 12 amino acids. Here the CDR3 DNA reads TGTGCCAGCTCACCATCTCACAGTGAAGCTTTCTTT. Its protein is CASSPSHSEAFF. Combining the CDR3 with reference TRBV18 and TRBJ1-1 gives the whole variable domain NAGVMQNPRHLVRRRGQEARLRCSPMKGHSHVYWYRQLPEEGLKFMVYLQKENIIDESGMPKERFSAEFPKEGPSILRIQQVVRGDSAAYFCASSPSHSEAFFGQGTRLTVV.

Points on this clonotype: A library made for alpha chains picked up this beta chain off target, so its size means little. The chain uses TRBV19 and TRBJ1-5, with 9 nucleotides matching TRBD1. This CDR3 has 16 residues. With V trimmed by 5 bases and J by 4 bases, 9 bases remained unmatched. Germline-derived CDR1 and CDR2 are LNHDA and SQIVND (reference sequence). In nucleotides, the CDR3 is TGTGCCAGTAGTCTTCACAGGGGGCAGAGAAATCAGCCCCAGCATTTT. Translated, it gives CASSLHRGQRNQPQHF. The variable domain in full, completed from reference TRBV19 and TRBJ1-5, reads DGGITQSPKYLFRKEGQNVTLSCEQNLNHDAMYWYRQDPGQGLRLIYYSQIVNDFQKGDIAEGYSVSREKKESFPLTVTSAQKNPTAFYLCASSLHRGQRNQPQHFGDGTRLSIL.

A single count supports this clonotype. A read error may produce the germline difference seen at one junction end. Found in a library prepared for alpha chains, this beta chain is an off-target read, and its abundance has little meaning. This chain uses TRBV5-1 with TRBJ2-1; TRBD1 matches at 9 bases. CDR3 length: 17 amino acids. Germline loops: CDR1 SGHRS, CDR2 YFSETQ. The CDR3 reads CVSSFWDRADSYNEQFF. CDR3 bases: TGCGTCAGCAGCTTCTGGGACAGGGCGGATTCCTACAATGAGCAGTTCTTC.

This clonotype is classed as medium-sized. With the library built for alpha chains, this beta chain is off target and its frequency is not meaningful. The chain has TRBV7-2 and TRBJ2-5; D might be TRBD1 (6 bases). Trimming left V 4 bases short and J 1 base short, with 7 bases between. Germline V lookup: CDR1 SGHTA, CDR2 FQGNSA. The CDR3 runs to 13 residues. Here the CDR3 DNA reads TGTGCCAGCAGCTGGACAGCCCAAGAGACCCAGTACTTC. This gives the protein CASSWTAQETQYF.

In its sample, this clonotype ranks as medium-sized. Found in a library prepared for alpha chains, this beta chain is an off-target read, and its abundance has little meaning. The V call is TRBV3-1, the J call TRBJ2-7; D is ambiguous. Trimming cost V 1 base and J 4 bases, with 2 bases left between them. CDR3 length: 11 residues. Germline CDR1 and CDR2: LGHDT and YNNKEL (reference sequence). The CDR3 sequence is CASSQGYEQYF. The CDR3 DNA reads as TGTGCCAGCAGCCAAGGGTACGAGCAGTACTTC.

This clonotype occurred many times. Found in a library prepared for alpha chains, this beta chain is an off-target read, and its abundance has little meaning. The genes are TRBV10-3 and TRBJ2-7; 12 positions match TRBD2. The V gene's germline CDR1 is ENHRY and CDR2 SYGVKD. This CDR3 contains 16 residues. V shed 6 bases and J 3 bases; nucleotides not matched to a gene: 9. CDR3 protein: CAIRETSGRGGYEQYF. The CDR3 DNA reads TGTGCCATCAGGGAGACTAGCGGGAGAGGGGGCTACGAGCAGTACTTC.

This clonotype was detected a few times. Within a library made for alpha chains, this beta chain is off target, and its count is uninformative. The CDR3 DNA is TGCGCCGACAGCCTATCGGGAACCGGGGAGCTGTTTTTT. It is translated as CADSLSGTGELFF. The chain has TRBV10-2 and TRBJ2-2; the D call may be TRBD1 or TRBD2 (5 bases each). V was trimmed by 11 bases and J by 5 bases, leaving 15 bases between them. This CDR3 has 13 amino acids. From germline, CDR1 is WSHSY and CDR2 SAAADI.

Concerning this clonotype: This beta chain lies outside the target of a library built for alpha chains; its clone size means little. The V and J genes are TRBV7-9 and TRBJ2-1, with 10 positions matching TRBD2. This CDR3 has 15 amino acids. V was pared by 5 bases and J by 8 bases, with 9 bases of the junction left unmatched. Per the germline V gene, CDR1 is SEHNR and CDR2 is FQNEAQ (reference sequence). CDR3 sequence: CASSTLAGVIDEQFF. The CDR3 coding sequence is TGTGCCAGCAGCACCCTAGCGGGAGTTATCGATGAGCAGTTCTTC. Complete variable domain (other parts from reference TRBV7-9 and TRBJ2-1): DTGVSQNPRHKITKRGQNVTFRCDPISEHNRLYWYRQTLGQGPEFLTYFQNEAQLEKSRLLSDRFSAERPKGSFSTLEIQRTEQGDSAMYLCASSTLAGVIDEQFFGPGTRLTVL.

A note on this clonotype: This beta chain is a stray read from a library made for alpha chains; its abundance is not meaningful. The rearrangement joins TRBV5-4 to TRBJ2-1; 10 bases match TRBD1. The CDR3 has 16 residues. Germline V gene sequence: CDR1 SGHNT, CDR2 YYREEE (reference sequence). Losses at the gene ends were 4 bases for V and 7 bases for J; bases not matched to a gene: 11. Written as DNA, the CDR3 is TGTGCCAGCAGCCGAAACAGAGGACAGGGGGGGAATGAGCAGTTCTTC. Protein: CASSRNRGQGGNEQFF.